Listed below are T cell receptor beta chains from one sample, sequenced in a study of cytomegalovirus exposure and HLA in healthy donors. Measured with immunoSEQ multiplex PCR; TCRdb has only the in-frame clones, and not every one. The sample carries around 200,000 clones, approximately 75% recorded once. The sequencing sample was made of PBMCs. The origin of the receptors is a man aged 25-45 years in good health and CMV-seropositive. Both conserved end residues are part of each CDR3. D genes are given only for firm matches. Clone size is not always given. Where it is, it says once, few, many or a class for expanded clones.

D gene,J gene,V gene,CDR3 length,clone size,CDR3 protein,CDR3 DNA
TRBD1,TRBJ2-1,TRBV10-3,13,NA,CAIRVGQSNEQFF,TGTGCCATCCGAGTGGGACAGTCCAATGAGCAGTTCTTC
TRBD1,TRBJ2-1,TRBV27,15,NA,CASQFRDSAYNEQFF,TGTGCCAGCCAATTCCGGGACAGCGCCTACAATGAGCAGTTCTTC
NA,TRBJ2-1,TRBV10-3,12,NA,CAISEGSNEQFF,TGTGCCATCAGTGAGGGCAGCAATGAGCAGTTCTTC
TRBD2,TRBJ2-7,TRBV6-1,13,NA,CASSEAWGGEQYF,TGTGCCAGCAGTGAAGCTTGGGGGGGCGAGCAGTACTTC
TRBD1,TRBJ1-5,TRBV4-1,16,NA,CASQDRAVYSNQPQHF,TGCGCCAGCCAGGACAGGGCGGTTTATAGCAATCAGCCCCAGCATTTT
NA,TRBJ1-2,TRBV7-2,17,NA,CASSLLLEQGGDYGYTF,TGTGCCAGCAGCTTACTGCTCGAACAGGGAGGGGACTATGGCTACACCTTC
NA,TRBJ2-3,TRBV9,14,NA,CASSVGADRDTQYF,TGTGCCAGCAGCGTAGGGGCCGATCGCGATACGCAGTATTTT
NA,TRBJ1-2,TRBV2,11,NA,CAIQVSYGYTF,TGTGCGATTCAGGTGTCTTATGGCTACACCTTC
TRBD2,TRBJ2-3,TRBV11-2,17,once,CASSPSRGGTSTDTQYF,TGTGCCAGCAGCCCCTCTCGGGGGGGCACTAGCACAGATACGCAGTATTTT
NA,TRBJ2-1,TRBV30,15,once,CAWSIGDSSYNEQFF,TGTGCCTGGAGTATTGGTGATAGCTCCTACAATGAGCAGTTCTTC
TRBD1,TRBJ2-5,TRBV10-3,14,NA,CAISEGQGIETQYF,TGTGCCATCAGTGAGGGACAGGGAATCGAGACCCAGTACTTC